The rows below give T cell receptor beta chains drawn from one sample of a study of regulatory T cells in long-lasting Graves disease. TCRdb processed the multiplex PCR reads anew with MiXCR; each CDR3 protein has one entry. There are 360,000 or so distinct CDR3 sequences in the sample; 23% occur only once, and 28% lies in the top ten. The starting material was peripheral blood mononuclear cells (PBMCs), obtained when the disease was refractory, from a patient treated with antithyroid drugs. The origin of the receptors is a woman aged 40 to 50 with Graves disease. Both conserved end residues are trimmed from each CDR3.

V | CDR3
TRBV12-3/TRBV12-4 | ASTPAEEHYEQY
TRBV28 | ASSYSTQGGGLSNEKLF
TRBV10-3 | AIGRDSYEQY
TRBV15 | ATSPQKEGRGRYSPLH
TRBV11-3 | APWGASGRRANEQF
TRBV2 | ASSNGGGSSGELF
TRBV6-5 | ASSYSVTGYTEAF
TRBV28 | ASSFKREGRHTGELF
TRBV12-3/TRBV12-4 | ASSLGGVNAEAF
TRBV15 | ATSRDLRLSNQPQH
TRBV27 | ASSLSMGAQYGYT
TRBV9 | ASSGPDGTEAF
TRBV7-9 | ASSLSQGELF
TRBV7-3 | ASSLKDASGYT
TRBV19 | ASSTDRPQETQY
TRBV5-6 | ASSLRPDGPQH
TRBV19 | ASSIKVASTGELF
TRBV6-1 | ASSERAVGYTRPYEQY
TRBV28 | ASSRTGQPQH
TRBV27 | ASSLFFGQGRGNQPQH
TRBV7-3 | ASSLGTSPGYEQY
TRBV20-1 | SAQRAGVAKNIQY
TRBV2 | ASSELGIGYT
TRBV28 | ASSRAGGPSYNEQF
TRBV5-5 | ASSPPRWGARSNTEAF
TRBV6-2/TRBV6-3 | ASSYAGGNTEAF
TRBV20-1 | SAMGLAIFNEQF
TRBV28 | ASSQRTNYGYT
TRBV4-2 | ASSPGGRNSYEQY